The clone carrying this T cell receptor beta chain was seen a handful of times. Its antigen is not identified. The method was immunoSEQ multiplex PCR; TCRdb's version includes in-frame clones alone and lacks a portion of them. The repertoire holds some 40,000 clones, with approximately 80% as singletons. The data derive from a study of a mutant IDH1 vaccine in newly diagnosed glioma. Study details: Each patient was administered eight vaccinations, scheduled in weeks 1, 3, 5, 7, 11, 15, 19 and 23. Mean patient age was around 40 years; approximately 62% were male and approximately 40% female. The therapy given earlier, which was standard therapy, consisted of radiotherapy, temozolomide, or both, and most of the patients received both.

Trimming took off 1 base at V and 6 bases at J, with 7 bases between the two ends. Germline V gives CDR1 MGHRA, CDR2 YSYEKL. CDR3 length equals 13 residues. Documented time point: week 11, during vaccination. Mutant IDH1 20-mer peptide, at 300 ug, made up each vaccine dose, with topical imiquimod. The sequence was obtained from a woman aged 25 to 39 with glioma. Some clones in this sample may be carry-over from other donors' samples. The material was peripheral blood mononuclear cells (PBMCs), obtained from a glioma patient whose treatment included an IDH1 peptide vaccine. This chain connects TRBV4-1 to TRBJ1-5; no clear D gene. The CDR3 DNA sequence: TGCGCCAGCAGCCAAGTAGGGTCTCAGCCCCAGCATTTT. Its protein is CASSQVGSQPQHF.